Presented here are 15 T cell receptor beta chains from one specimen sequenced in a study of blood T cell repertoires in COVID-19. This table comes from immunoSEQ multiplex PCR, and its TCRdb copy is limited to in-frame clones, with some not included. The repertoire holds about 380,000 clones, with roughly 80% as singletons. The sequenced sample consisted of peripheral blood. These receptors all come from a human donor with acute or convalescent COVID-19. The donor label of this sample is uncertain.

The V gene is TRBV11-2, the J gene TRBJ2-4; weak D call: TRBD1 (6 bases). The CDR3 spans 13 residues. The germline V gene has CDR1 SGHAT and CDR2 FQNNGV. Trimming shortened V by 4 bases and J by 6 bases, and 10 bases separated the two germline ends. In DNA, the CDR3 is TGTGCCAGCAGCTACACAGGGTCAAACATTCAGTACTTC. Residues: CASSYTGSNIQYF.

This chain links TRBV7-2 with TRBJ2-7, with 9 bases that match TRBD2. There are 16 residues in the CDR3. V gave up 2 bases and J gave up 5 bases; unmatched junction bases: 10. The V gene's germline CDR1 is SGHTA and CDR2 FQGNSA. The CDR3 bases are TGTGCCAGCAGCTTAATGGTCCTAGCGGGAACCCACGAGCAGTACTTC. Translating it yields CASSLMVLAGTHEQYF.

On this clone: One junction end does not reproduce the germline sequence, and a read error may be involved. Here the CDR3 DNA reads TGTGCCTCAGCCGGAGACGCTTCCCCGTCACCCTATGAGCAGTACTTC. The encoded protein is CASAGDASPSPYEQYF. The chain combines TRBV30 with TRBJ2-7; no reliable D call. Germline-derived CDR1 and CDR2 are GTSNPN and SVGIG (reference sequence). The CDR3 extends over 16 amino acids. Using reference TRBV30 and TRBJ2-7 for the parts outside the CDR3, the full variable domain is SQTIHQWPATLVQPVGSPLSLECTVEGTSNPNLYWYRQAAGRGLQLLFYSVGIGQISSEVPQNLSASRPQDRQFILSSKKLLLSDSGFYLCASAGDASPSPYEQYFGPGTRLTVT.

The gene calls are TRBV5-5 and TRBJ1-5; D is undetermined. This CDR3 contains 14 residues. Germline CDR1 reads SGHKS; CDR2 reads YYEKEE (reference sequence). Trimming stripped 3 bases from V and 1 base from J, with 8 bases between. The CDR3 DNA follows: TGTGCCAGCAGCTCGCTGGCCAGCAATCAGCCCCAGCATTTT. This translates into CASSSLASNQPQHF.

The chain joins TRBV10-3 to TRBJ2-1; D is unresolved. From germline, CDR1 is ENHRY and CDR2 SYGVKD. The CDR3 is 15 residues long. The germline V and J ends were trimmed by 4 bases and 7 bases, with 17 bases remaining between them. CDR3 region: CAISGELPRSNEQFF. The DNA for the CDR3 is TGTGCCATCAGTGGAGAGCTACCCCGAAGTAATGAGCAGTTCTTC.

This chain connects TRBV19 to TRBJ2-7; TRBD2 matches at 7 bases. Germline V gene data show CDR1 as LNHDA and CDR2 as SQIVND (reference sequence). This CDR3 comprises 14 residues. Unmatched junction bases numbered 5, after V lost 6 bases and J lost 0 bases. CDR3 sequence: CASSWGLTSYEQYF. CDR3 DNA: TGTGCCAGTAGCTGGGGACTAACCTCCTACGAGCAGTACTTC.

The CDR3 nucleotides read TGTGCCACCAGCAGAGATCCGGGAGCGACTGAAGCTTTCTTT. Translation: CATSRDPGATEAFF. J is TRBJ1-1 and V is TRBV15; D ambiguous. The CDR3 is 14 amino acids. The V end was cut by 0 bases, the J end by 5 bases, with 10 bases between. Germline-derived CDR1 and CDR2 are LNHNV and YYDKDF (reference sequence). Variable domain in full (rest from reference TRBV15 and TRBJ1-1): DAMVIQNPRYQVTQFGKPVTLSCSQTLNHNVMYWYQQKSSQAPKLLFHYYDKDFNNEADTPDNFQSRRPNTSFCFLDIRSPGLGDTAMYLCATSRDPGATEAFFGQGTRLTVV.

This chain links TRBV2 with TRBJ2-1; 13 bases are shared with TRBD2. Germline V gives CDR1 SNHLY, CDR2 FYNNEI. J was trimmed by 4 bases and V by 6 bases; bases with no gene match: 9. This CDR3 is 17 amino acids long. The DNA for the CDR3 is TGTGCCAGCAGCAGGACATCACTAGCGGGAGGGTACAATGAGCAGTTCTTC. It encodes CASSRTSLAGGYNEQFF.

With regard to this clone: A clone one base away is much larger, so this may be a read error. The CDR3 loop is CASSLGQMNTEAFF. In DNA form, the CDR3 reads TGTGCCAGCAGCTTGGGACAGATGAACACTGAAGCTTTCTTT. The rearrangement links TRBV7-9 to TRBJ1-1; 7 bases line up with TRBD1. The germline V gene has CDR1 SEHNR and CDR2 FQNEAQ (reference sequence). The V and J ends lost 3 bases and 0 bases, in that order; junction bases with no gene match: 1. The length of the CDR3 is 14 residues.

The DNA of the CDR3 is TGTGCCAGCAGCAAAGTCGGGACAGAAAACGGAGGCAATCAGCCCCGGCATTTT. Translation: CASSKVGTENGGNQPRHF. This sequence joins TRBV21-1 and TRBJ1-5; TRBD1 is the table's D call, not checked against the DNA. TRBV21-1 is a pseudogene segment. The CDR3 is 18 amino acids.

This clone came up a few times. V gene TRBV24-1 combines with J gene TRBJ2-2; D is undetermined. Germline V gene data show CDR1 as KGHDR and CDR2 as SFDVKD. Trimming left V 8 bases short and J 0 bases short, with 12 bases between. The CDR3 runs 15 residues. The CDR3 nucleotides read TGTGCCACCATTTACCATACACCGAACACCGGGGAGCTGTTTTTT. Amino acids: CATIYHTPNTGELFF.

The CDR3 coding sequence is TGCAGTGCTAGTGGTCTAGCGGGAGGGCCGGGTTACGAGCAGTACTTC. Its protein product is CSASGLAGGPGYEQYF. This chain links TRBV20-1 with TRBJ2-7, with 12 bases matching TRBD2. The V and J ends lost 3 bases and 4 bases, in that order; junction bases with no gene match: 10. Germline V lookup: CDR1 DFQATT, CDR2 SNEGSKA (reference sequence). The length of the CDR3 is 16 residues.

The rearrangement joins TRBV5-1 to TRBJ1-1, with D possibly TRBD1 on 6 matching bases. Germline CDR1 is SGHRS and CDR2 is YFSETQ. The V end was cut by 4 bases, the J end by 6 bases, with 16 bases between. The CDR3 spans 14 residues. Here the CDR3 DNA reads TGCGCCAGCAGCCAAGATTTAGACAGGCCTGAAGCTTTCTTT. This sequence encodes CASSQDLDRPEAFF.

The J gene is TRBJ2-2, the V gene TRBV6-5; D ambiguous. V was clipped by 8 bases and J by 6 bases, with 16 bases between them. The CDR3 loop spans 14 amino acids. Germline V gives CDR1 MNHEY, CDR2 SVGAGI. As DNA, the CDR3 is TGTGCCAGCCGCTCCAGGTTAGGCGCCGGGGAGCTGTTTTTT. This encodes CASRSRLGAGELFF.

The CDR3 DNA reads as TGTGCCAGTAGTATAGGTGGAGGACAGGCCAACTATGGCTACACCTTC. This sequence encodes CASSIGGGQANYGYTF. This chain links TRBV19 with TRBJ1-2, with TRBD1 identical over 7 bases. This CDR3 is 16 amino acids long. The germline V gene encodes CDR1 LNHDA and CDR2 SQIVND (reference sequence). Trimming took 1 base from V and 2 from J; bases not matched to a gene: 7.